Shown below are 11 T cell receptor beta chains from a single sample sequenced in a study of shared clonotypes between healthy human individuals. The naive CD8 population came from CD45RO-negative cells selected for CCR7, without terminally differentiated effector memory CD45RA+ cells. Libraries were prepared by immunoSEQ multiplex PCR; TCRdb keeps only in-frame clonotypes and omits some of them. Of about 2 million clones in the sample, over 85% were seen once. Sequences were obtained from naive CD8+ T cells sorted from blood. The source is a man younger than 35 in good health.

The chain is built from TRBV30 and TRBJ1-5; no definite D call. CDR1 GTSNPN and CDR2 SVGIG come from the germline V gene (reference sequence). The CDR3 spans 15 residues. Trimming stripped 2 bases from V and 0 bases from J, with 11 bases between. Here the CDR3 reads CAWSSGETSNQPQHF. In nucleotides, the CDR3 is TGTGCCTGGAGTTCCGGGGAAACTAGCAATCAGCCCCAGCATTTT. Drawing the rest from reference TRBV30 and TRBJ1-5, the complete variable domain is SQTIHQWPATLVQPVGSPLSLECTVEGTSNPNLYWYRQAAGRGLQLLFYSVGIGQISSEVPQNLSASRPQDRQFILSSKKLLLSDSGFYLCAWSSGETSNQPQHFGDGTRLSIL.

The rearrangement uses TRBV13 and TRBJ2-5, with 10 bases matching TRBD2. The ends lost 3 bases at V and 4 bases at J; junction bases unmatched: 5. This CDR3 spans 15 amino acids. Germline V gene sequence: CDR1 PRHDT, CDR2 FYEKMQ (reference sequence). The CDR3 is CASSFLAGEGETQYF. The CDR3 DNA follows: TGTGCCAGCAGCTTTCTAGCGGGGGAGGGAGAGACCCAGTACTTC.

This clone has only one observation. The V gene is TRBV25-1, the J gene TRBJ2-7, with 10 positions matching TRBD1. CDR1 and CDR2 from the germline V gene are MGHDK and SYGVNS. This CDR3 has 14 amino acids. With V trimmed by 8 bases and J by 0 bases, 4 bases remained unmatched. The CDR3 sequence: CASSRTGGSYEQYF. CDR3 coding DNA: TGTGCCAGCTCAAGGACAGGGGGCTCCTACGAGCAGTACTTC.

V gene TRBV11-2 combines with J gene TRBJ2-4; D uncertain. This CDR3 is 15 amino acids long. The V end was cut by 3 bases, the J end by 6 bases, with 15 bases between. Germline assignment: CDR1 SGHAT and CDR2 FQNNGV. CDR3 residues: CASSFETSLGNIQYF. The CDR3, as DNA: TGTGCCAGCAGCTTCGAGACAAGTCTCGGAAACATTCAGTACTTC.

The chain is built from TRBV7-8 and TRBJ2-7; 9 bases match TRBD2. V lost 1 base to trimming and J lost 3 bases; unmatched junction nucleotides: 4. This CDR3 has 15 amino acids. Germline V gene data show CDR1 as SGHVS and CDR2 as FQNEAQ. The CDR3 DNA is TGTGCCAGCAGCTTAGTAGCGGGAGCCCTCTACGAGCAGTACTTC. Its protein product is CASSLVAGALYEQYF.

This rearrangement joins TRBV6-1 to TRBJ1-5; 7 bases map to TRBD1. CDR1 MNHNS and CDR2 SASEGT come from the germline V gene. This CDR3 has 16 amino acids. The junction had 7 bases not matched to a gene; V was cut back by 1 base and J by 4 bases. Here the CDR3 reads CASSEVRGHWNQPQHF. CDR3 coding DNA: TGTGCCAGCAGTGAAGTGAGGGGGCATTGGAATCAGCCCCAGCATTTT.

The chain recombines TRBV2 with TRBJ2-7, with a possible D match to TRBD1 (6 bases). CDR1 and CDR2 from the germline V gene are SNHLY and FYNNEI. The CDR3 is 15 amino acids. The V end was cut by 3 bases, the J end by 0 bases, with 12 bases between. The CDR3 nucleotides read TGTGCCAGCAGTGATAGGACAGAGAGCTCCTACGAGCAGTACTTC. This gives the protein CASSDRTESSYEQYF. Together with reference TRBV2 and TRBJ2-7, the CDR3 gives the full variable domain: EPEVTQTPSHQVTQMGQEVILRCVPISNHLYFYWYRQILGQKVEFLVSFYNNEISEKSEIFDDQFSVERPDGSNFTLKIRSTKLEDSAMYFCASSDRTESSYEQYFGPGTRLTVT.

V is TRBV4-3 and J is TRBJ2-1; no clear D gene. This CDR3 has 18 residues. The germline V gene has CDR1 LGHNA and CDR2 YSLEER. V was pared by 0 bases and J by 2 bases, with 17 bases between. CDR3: CASSQDVGPLTPYNEQFF. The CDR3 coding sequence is TGCGCCAGCAGCCAAGATGTAGGCCCACTGACCCCCTACAATGAGCAGTTCTTC.

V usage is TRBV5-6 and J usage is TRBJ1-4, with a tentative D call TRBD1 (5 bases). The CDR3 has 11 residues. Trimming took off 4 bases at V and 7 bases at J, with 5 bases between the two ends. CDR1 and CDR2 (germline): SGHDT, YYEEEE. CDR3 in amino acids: CASSGGEKLFF. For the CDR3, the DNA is TGTGCCAGCAGCGGGGGTGAAAAACTGTTTTTT. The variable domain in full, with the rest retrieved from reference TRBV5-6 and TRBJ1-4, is DAGVTQSPTHLIKTRGQQVTLRCSPKSGHDTVSWYQQALGQGPQFIFQYYEEEERQRGNFPDRFSGHQFPNYSSELNVNALLLGDSALYLCASSGGEKLFFGSGTQLSVL.

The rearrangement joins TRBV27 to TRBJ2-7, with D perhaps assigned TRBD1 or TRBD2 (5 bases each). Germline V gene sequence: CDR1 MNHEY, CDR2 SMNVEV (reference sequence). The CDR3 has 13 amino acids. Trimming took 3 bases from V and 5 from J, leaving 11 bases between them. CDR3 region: CASSFRGDDEQYF. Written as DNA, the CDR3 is TGTGCCAGCAGTTTTAGAGGGGATGACGAGCAGTACTTC.

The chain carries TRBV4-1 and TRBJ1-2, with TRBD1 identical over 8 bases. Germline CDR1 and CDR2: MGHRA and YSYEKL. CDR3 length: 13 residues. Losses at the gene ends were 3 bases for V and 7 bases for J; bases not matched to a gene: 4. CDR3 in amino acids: CASSHGQGLGYTF. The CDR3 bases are TGCGCCAGCAGCCACGGACAGGGCCTTGGCTACACCTTC.